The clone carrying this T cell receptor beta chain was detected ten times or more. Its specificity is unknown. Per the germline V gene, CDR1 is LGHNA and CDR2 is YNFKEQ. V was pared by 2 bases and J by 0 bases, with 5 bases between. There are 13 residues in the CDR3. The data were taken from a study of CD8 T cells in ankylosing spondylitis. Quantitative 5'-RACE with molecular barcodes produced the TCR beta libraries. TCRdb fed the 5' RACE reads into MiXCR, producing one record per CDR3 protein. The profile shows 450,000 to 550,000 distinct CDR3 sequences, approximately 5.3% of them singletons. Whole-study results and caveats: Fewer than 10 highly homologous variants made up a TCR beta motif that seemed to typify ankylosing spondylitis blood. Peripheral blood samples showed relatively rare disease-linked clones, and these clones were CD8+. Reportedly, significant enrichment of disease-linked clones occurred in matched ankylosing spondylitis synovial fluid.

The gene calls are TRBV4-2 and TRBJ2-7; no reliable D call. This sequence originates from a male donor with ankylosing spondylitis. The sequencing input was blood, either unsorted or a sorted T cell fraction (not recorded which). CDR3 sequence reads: CASSQLHSYEQYF. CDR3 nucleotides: TGTGCCAGCAGCCAACTCCACTCCTACGAGCAGTACTTC.